This T cell receptor (beta chain) was recovered during a study of CD8 T cells in Susac syndrome (dated by TCRdb to the late 2010s). In terms of the full investigation: Of the Susac syndrome patients who were sequenced, eight were in clinical remission while 5 or 6 had clinically active disease. Whether CD8+ T cell activation and differentiation in Susac syndrome was antigen driven was tested using repertoire sequencing. Clonality of the CD8+ T cell repertoire was compared between 11 to 12 healthy donors, around 14 Susac syndrome patients and roughly 16 multiple sclerosis patients. At the time of blood withdrawal, Susac syndrome patients were either therapy-naive, taking corticosteroids (with some also receiving IVIg), or on IVIg alone. General findings and caveats noted by the study authors: Susac syndrome CD8+ repertoires showed clonal expansion, highest in CD8+ TEMRA cells and greater in clinically active than remitting patients. The number of individuals in the TCR sequencing and HLA analysis was recognized as being relatively small. In the total CD8+ and CD8+ TEMRA repertoires, around 17 and five Susac-specific public clones, respectively, were identified.

RNA was extracted with the RNeasy kit and roughly 0.45 to 1 ug was reverse transcribed using random hexamers. The immunoSEQ multiplex PCR assay, which covers 54 Vbeta and 13 Jbeta segments, was used to amplify TCR beta CDR3 regions. PCR amplification bias was corrected by using a synthetic template baseline for primer optimization and computational correction. On the authors' methods: Reads were assigned to V, D and J genes according to IMGT and analyzed in immunoSEQ Analyzer, with only productive sequences retained. Clonality was calculated as one minus the Shannon entropy normalized by log2 of the number of productive unique sequences. Public and private clones were assessed among the 100 most prevalent clones of each patient and control. A clone was defined as Susac-specific if it was absent from the healthy and MS cohorts, from some 980 published viral clones and from other ImmuneACCESS disease sequences. Starting from the raw public reads, TCRdb applied fastp trimming at Q25, assembled clones with MiXCR and retained in-frame beta chains. All rows with the same CDR3 protein become a single entry with the most common DNA and genes. These V and J calls derive from TCRdb rather than the authors' analysis. This sample is represented by about 24,000 distinct CDR3 sequences; 93% of them were singletons. Of the sample, 0.55% to 0.7% is held by the ten largest clones.

High-throughput TCR beta sequencing profiled peripheral blood CD8+ and CD4+ T cells from healthy donors, Susac syndrome patients and multiple sclerosis patients. Recently defined diagnostic criteria for definite or probable disease were met by the Susac syndrome patients. Bulk CD8+ and CD4+ T cells were purified by magnetic negative isolation, whereas CD8+ TEMRA cells were enriched by FACS. Blood was collected in EDTA tubes and processed within 24 hours, with PBMCs isolated through density gradient centrifugation. PBMCs destined for TCR sequencing were cryopreserved in liquid nitrogen and later thawed in a 37 °C water bath. The sorted or isolated CD4+, CD8+ and CD8+ TEMRA cells reached a purity of at least 90%. Cut back by 3 bases and 1 base, the V and J ends lie 10 bases apart. The CDR1 and CDR2 encoded by the germline V gene are MDHEN and SYDVKM. Inclusive of the bounding cysteine and phenylalanine, the CDR3 is 15 residues long. Only the CDR3 DNA stays, 45 bases, in frame from base 1.

Worth noting for this clonotype: The clone's antigen remains unknown. No base-level quality is on record; no much larger clone is a single base apart.

The sequenced sample consisted of CD8+ T cells from PBMCs. Recombination linked TRBV28 to TRBJ2-4; the D gene is unclear. This clonotype was obtained from a human donor with Susac syndrome. The CDR3 loop reads CASSLSHFAKNIQYF. In nucleotides, the sequence is TGTGCCAGCAGTTTGTCCCACTTCGCCAAAAACATTCAGTACTTC.